What follows are 32 T cell receptor beta chains derived from one specimen sequenced in a study of CD8 T cells in ankylosing spondylitis. TCRdb used MiXCR to reprocess the 5' RACE reads, holding one entry per CDR3 protein. The sample yields around 300,000 distinct CDR3 sequences, roughly 14% seen once. The sequenced sample consisted of blood, either unsorted or a sorted T cell fraction (not recorded which). Receptors were obtained from a male donor with ankylosing spondylitis or in good health (not recorded which).

The rearrangement links TRBV29-1 to TRBJ2-7; D perhaps matches TRBD2 (5 bases). Trimming shortened V by 7 bases and J by 5 bases, and 18 bases separated the two germline ends. In germline, CDR1 is SQVTM, CDR2 ANQGSEA. CDR3 length equals 13 residues. The CDR3 bases are TGCAGCGGGCTCGACTACCCCGGGGACGAGCAGTACTTC. Translating it yields CSGLDYPGDEQYF.

The V call is TRBV20-1, the J call TRBJ1-4; D is unclear. Per germline, CDR1 DFQATT and CDR2 SNEGSKA (reference sequence). The V end was cut by 6 bases, the J end by 4 bases, with 12 bases between. The CDR3 runs 13 residues. The CDR3 sequence: CSAVGEGNEKLFF. The CDR3 DNA reads TGCAGTGCCGTTGGGGAGGGTAATGAAAAACTGTTTTTT.

This clonotype has a handful of counts. The chain recombines TRBV11-2 with TRBJ1-4; TRBD1 is a possible D gene (5 bases). Trimming shortened V by 1 base and J by 10 bases, and 16 bases separated the two germline ends. From germline, CDR1 is SGHAT and CDR2 FQNNGV. This CDR3 contains 15 residues. CDR3 protein: CASSLGGAGRGKLFF. The CDR3 DNA reads as TGTGCCAGCAGCTTAGGAGGGGCAGGGAGAGGAAAACTGTTTTTT. The whole variable domain, filled in from reference TRBV11-2 and TRBJ1-4, reads EAGVAQSPRYKIIEKRQSVAFWCNPISGHATLYWYQQILGQGPKLLIQFQNNGVVDDSQLPKDRFSAERLKGVDSTLKIQPAKLEDSAVYLCASSLGGAGRGKLFFGSGTQLSVL.

This clonotype has only a few counts. The rearrangement joins TRBV20-1 to TRBJ2-5, with 7 bases identical to TRBD1. Germline CDR1 reads DFQATT; CDR2 reads SNEGSKA (reference sequence). The CDR3 contains 15 residues. The ends lost 2 bases at V and 4 bases at J; junction bases unmatched: 10. The CDR3 DNA is TGCAGTGCTAGACCTCTCGGGACAGCAAGAGAGACCCAGTACTTC. It encodes CSARPLGTARETQYF.

This rearrangement joins TRBV5-4 to TRBJ1-5, with D hard to call. Trimming removed 5 bases at V and 5 bases at J, with 20 bases between. The germline V gene has CDR1 SGHNT and CDR2 YYREEE (reference sequence). This CDR3 comprises 16 residues. The CDR3 coding sequence is TGTGCCAGCAGTACGGGTGGAGGCAATAAGGATCAGCCCCAGCATTTT. As protein: CASSTGGGNKDQPQHF. Full variable domain (remainder filled in from reference TRBV5-4 and TRBJ1-5): ETGVTQSPTHLIKTRGQQVTLRCSSQSGHNTVSWYQQALGQGPQFIFQYYREEENGRGNFPPRFSGLQFPNYSSELNVNALELDDSALYLCASSTGGGNKDQPQHFGDGTRLSIL.

A few counts support this clonotype. The chain carries TRBV7-2 and TRBJ2-1; D is perhaps TRBD2 (5 bases). CDR3 size: 14 residues. Germline V gene lookup returns CDR1 SGHTA and CDR2 FQGNSA. The V and J ends lost 3 bases and 9 bases respectively, with 15 bases between them. The CDR3 sequence is CASSFLEGIAEQFF. The CDR3 DNA sequence: TGTGCCAGCAGCTTCCTCGAGGGAATAGCTGAGCAGTTCTTC.

This clonotype was counted a few times. J is TRBJ2-1 and V is TRBV14; D remains unclear. V shed 0 bases and J shed 12 bases, with 9 bases lying between them. CDR3 length: 12 residues. Germline assignment: CDR1 SGHDN and CDR2 FVKESK. The CDR3 DNA reads as TGTGCCAGCAGCCAAGATCAACGAAGGCAGTTCTTC. Protein sequence: CASSQDQRRQFF.

This clonotype was picked up many times. The V and J genes are TRBV2 and TRBJ2-5, with D unclear. V lost 1 base and J lost 5, with 2 bases in between. The CDR3 consists of 11 residues. In germline, CDR1 is SNHLY, CDR2 FYNNEI. The CDR3 protein is CASSEDETQYF. The CDR3 nucleotides are TGTGCCAGCAGTGAAGACGAGACCCAGTACTTC.

This clonotype occurred a few times. This sequence joins TRBV29-1 and TRBJ2-6, with D possibly matching TRBD2 (6 bases). The CDR3 is 14 amino acids. Trimming removed 7 bases at V and 2 bases at J, with 12 bases between. Germline CDR1 SQVTM, CDR2 ANQGSEA. The CDR3 reads CSAAGQAGANVLTF. Here the CDR3 DNA reads TGCAGCGCAGCGGGCCAGGCTGGGGCCAACGTCCTGACTTTC.

This clonotype was counted many times. This rearrangement joins TRBV12-3 or TRBV12-4 to TRBJ1-6, with TRBD1 as a possible D gene (6 bases). This CDR3 is built from 15 residues. Between the trimmed V and J ends, which lost 4 bases and 6 bases, there was a span of 13 bases. Here the CDR3 DNA reads TGTGCCAGCAGTTCAAAACAGGGTGGTAATTCACCCCTCCACTTT. Translated, it gives CASSSKQGGNSPLHF.

This chain uses TRBV12-3 or TRBV12-4 with TRBJ2-1, with TRBD2 matching over 15 bases. The CDR3 spans 19 residues. The V and J ends lost 11 bases and 2 bases, in that order; junction bases with no gene match: 16. CDR3 coding DNA: TGTGCCTTCTGTTTAAGGACTAGCGGGGGGGCTGGACCCTACAATGAGCAGTTCTTC. Residues: CAFCLRTSGGAGPYNEQFF.

In this sample, this clonotype turned up many times. The rearrangement links TRBV5-1 to TRBJ2-1, with TRBD1 as a possible D gene (5 bases). The CDR3 consists of 15 residues. CDR1 SGHRS and CDR2 YFSETQ come from the germline V gene. V was cut by 4 bases and J by 0 bases, with 11 bases left in between. The CDR3 region is CASSGDSFSYNEQFF. CDR3 DNA sequence: TGCGCCAGCAGCGGCGACAGCTTCTCCTACAATGAGCAGTTCTTC.

The rearrangement links TRBV10-3 to TRBJ2-7; D may be TRBD2 (6 bases). CDR3 length equals 13 residues. Trimming cost V 7 bases and J 4 bases, with 14 bases left between them. Germline V gene data show CDR1 as ENHRY and CDR2 as SYGVKD. CDR3 coding DNA: TGTGCCATCACGGCGACTAGTGATTACGAGCAGTACTTC. Its translation is CAITATSDYEQYF.

The chain uses TRBV12-3 or TRBV12-4 and TRBJ2-5; either TRBD1 or TRBD2 may supply D (6 bases each). V lost 6 bases and J lost 5, with 16 bases in between. This CDR3 has 14 amino acids. Written as DNA, the CDR3 is TGTGCCAGCAGCCGGGCGGGGCAGGGGGAGACCCAGTACTTC. It yields the protein CASSRAGQGETQYF.

This clonotype has only a few counts. The J gene is TRBJ2-5, the V gene TRBV29-1, with a tentative D call TRBD1 (6 bases). Trimming took off 7 bases at V and 2 bases at J, with 14 bases between the two ends. Germline V gene data show CDR1 as SQVTM and CDR2 as ANQGSEA. This CDR3 is 13 amino acids long. The CDR3 nucleotides read TGCAGCGCCCCAACAGGGAATCAAGAGACCCAGTACTTC. This gives the protein CSAPTGNQETQYF. The full variable domain, with the rest looked up from reference TRBV29-1 and TRBJ2-5, is SAVISQKPSRDICQRGTSLTIQCQVDSQVTMMFWYRQQPGQSLTLIATANQGSEATYESGFVIDKFPISRPNLTFSTLTVSNMSPEDSSIYLCSAPTGNQETQYFGPGTRLLVL.

The J gene is TRBJ1-1, the V gene TRBV6-5; 7 nucleotides match TRBD1. Germline V CDR1 and CDR2: MNHEY, SVGAGI. V was pared by 11 bases and J by 5 bases, with 8 bases of the junction left unmatched. The CDR3 length is 12 residues. The CDR3, as DNA: TGTGCCTCCAGGGGGGGAGCGACTGAAGCTTTCTTT. The encoded protein is CASRGGATEAFF.

In its sample, this clonotype was seen a few times. The chain uses TRBV6-5 and TRBJ1-2; 11 bases map to TRBD1. Germline CDR1 is MNHEY and CDR2 is SVGAGI. The V gene end was trimmed by 4 bases and the J gene end by 8 bases; junction bases not matched to a gene: 6. This CDR3 contains 14 residues. In nucleotides, the CDR3 is TGTGCCAGCAGTTCCGGACAGGGGGCGAGGGGCTACACCTTC. Translating it yields CASSSGQGARGYTF.

This clonotype was detected a few times. The V gene is TRBV19, the J gene TRBJ2-7; a weak D match, TRBD1 (5 bases). V gave up 6 bases and J gave up 4 bases, with 13 bases separating them. This CDR3 is built from 13 residues. The germline CDR1 and CDR2 sequences are LNHDA and SQIVND (reference sequence). The CDR3 region is CASSNQAGYEQYF. The CDR3 bases are TGTGCCAGTAGCAACCAAGCAGGGTACGAGCAGTACTTC. Together with reference TRBV19 and TRBJ2-7, the CDR3 gives the full variable domain: DGGITQSPKYLFRKEGQNVTLSCEQNLNHDAMYWYRQDPGQGLRLIYYSQIVNDFQKGDIAEGYSVSREKKESFPLTVTSAQKNPTAFYLCASSNQAGYEQYFGPGTRLTVT.

This clonotype was observed at least ten times. The chain carries TRBV12-3 or TRBV12-4 and TRBJ1-4; the match to TRBD1 covers 9 bases. This CDR3 has 15 amino acids. With V trimmed by 3 bases and J by 2 bases, 1 base remained unmatched. The CDR3: CASSLGQGTNEKLFF. CDR3 sequence (DNA): TGTGCCAGCAGTTTGGGACAGGGTACTAATGAAAAACTGTTTTTT.

This clonotype appeared a few times. This chain connects TRBV27 to TRBJ2-3, with unresolved D. The CDR3 contains 14 residues. CDR1 and CDR2 from the germline V gene are MNHEY and SMNVEV (reference sequence). Trimming pared 5 bases from V and 5 bases from J, leaving 14 bases between. Written as DNA, the CDR3 is TGTGCCAGCAGTGCCGACCTACTTCAAGATACGCAGTATTTT. Residues: CASSADLLQDTQYF.

This clonotype has a handful of counts. The chain is built from TRBV27 and TRBJ2-3; the D gene is possibly TRBD2 (5 bases). The V end lost 7 bases, the J end lost 4 bases, and 12 bases lay between the germline ends. The CDR3 sequence is 13 residues long. CDR1 and CDR2 (germline): MNHEY, SMNVEV (reference sequence). The chain's CDR3 is CASTPSGSDTQYF. DNA for the CDR3: TGTGCCAGCACCCCAAGCGGCTCAGATACGCAGTATTTT.

This clonotype was counted a few times. V and J are TRBV5-5 and TRBJ1-2, with TRBD1 as a possible D gene (5 bases). Trimming cost V 2 bases and J 8 bases, with 13 bases left between them. Germline V lookup: CDR1 SGHKS, CDR2 YYEKEE (reference sequence). This CDR3 is built from 13 residues. DNA of the CDR3: TGTGCCAGCAGCTTAGGGGTGGAGGAAGGCTACACCTTC. It is translated as CASSLGVEEGYTF.

A few counts support this clonotype. The chain carries TRBV6-6 and TRBJ1-4; D is unresolved. V lost 0 bases and J 7 bases, leaving 3 bases between the germline ends. CDR1 MNHNY and CDR2 SVGAGI come from the germline V gene (reference sequence). The length of the CDR3 is 12 residues. CDR3 nucleotides: TGTGCCAGCAGTTACTCGGGTGAAAAACTGTTTTTT. As protein: CASSYSGEKLFF.

This sequence joins TRBV7-8 and TRBJ2-3, with D possibly called TRBD1 or TRBD2 (5 bases each). V lost 4 bases and J 1 base, leaving 12 bases between the germline ends. The germline V gene encodes CDR1 SGHVS and CDR2 FQNEAQ. This CDR3 has 15 amino acids. CDR3 amino acids: CASSSRLGGTDTQYF. In DNA form, the CDR3 reads TGTGCCAGCAGCTCCCGGTTGGGGGGCACAGATACGCAGTATTTT.

This clonotype has a handful of counts. This chain joins TRBV15 and TRBJ1-4, with D maybe TRBD1 (6 bases). There are 16 residues in the CDR3. Per germline, CDR1 LNHNV and CDR2 YYDKDF (reference sequence). V was pared by 3 bases and J by 5 bases, with 16 bases between. Written as DNA, the CDR3 is TGTGCCACCAGCAGGAGCAGGGGAGTTATAAATGAAAAACTGTTTTTT. It codes for CATSRSRGVINEKLFF.

A word on this clonotype: The junction departs from the called germline gene at one end, perhaps through a read error. The chain carries TRBV25-1 and TRBJ2-7; TRBD1 or TRBD2 may be the D gene (5 bases each). CDR1 MGHDK and CDR2 SYGVNS come from the germline V gene. The length of the CDR3 is 12 residues. The CDR3 spells CASNDGAAARVF. The DNA of the CDR3 is TGTGCCAGCAATGATGGGGCAGCGGCCAGAGTTTTC.

The sample holds a few counts of this clonotype. The chain employs TRBV12-3 or TRBV12-4 and TRBJ2-7, with D possibly TRBD2 on 7 matching bases. The CDR3 consists of 15 residues. Deletions cut 5 bases from V and 7 bases from J, with 21 bases between. CDR3 region: CASSQVGGGAGEQYF. CDR3 in DNA: TGTGCCAGCAGTCAGGTCGGTGGGGGGGCTGGTGAGCAGTACTTC.

This clonotype was observed a few times. The rearrangement joins TRBV5-1 to TRBJ1-1, with D perhaps TRBD1 (6 bases). V was pared by 4 bases and J by 3 bases, with 16 bases between. Looked up from germline, CDR1 is SGHRS and CDR2 is YFSETQ. The CDR3 sequence is 15 residues long. Written as DNA, the CDR3 is TGCGCCAGCAGCGAGAACGGGGGCGTTGACACTGAAGCTTTCTTT. Residues: CASSENGGVDTEAFF.

This clonotype has a handful of counts. The rearrangement uses TRBV5-1 and TRBJ2-2; no definite D call. With 0 bases removed from V and 1 base from J, the gap between germline ends came to 7 bases. CDR1 and CDR2 from the germline V gene are SGHRS and YFSETQ. The CDR3 runs to 15 residues. In DNA, the CDR3 is TGCGCCAGCAGCTTGGCCGAGCTGAACACCGGGGAGCTGTTTTTT. The encoded protein is CASSLAELNTGELFF.

This rearrangement joins TRBV14 to TRBJ1-2; the D is unclear. Trimming removed 6 bases from V and 3 bases from J, with 11 bases in between. Germline V gene data show CDR1 as SGHDN and CDR2 as FVKESK. The CDR3 extends over 13 amino acids. CDR3: CASRGGADYGYTF. The DNA for the CDR3 is TGTGCCAGCAGGGGAGGAGCTGACTATGGCTACACCTTC.

This clonotype was seen more than once but under ten times. This rearrangement joins TRBV20-1 to TRBJ2-1; weak D call: TRBD2 (6 bases). V was clipped by 5 bases and J by 6 bases, with 23 bases between them. Germline CDR1 DFQATT, CDR2 SNEGSKA (reference sequence). The CDR3 has 16 residues. The CDR3 nucleotides read TGCAGTGCTTGGTTGTCGCGGGAAGGCGGTGGCAATGAGCAGTTCTTC. This translates into CSAWLSREGGGNEQFF.

This clonotype was found many times. The rearrangement uses TRBV5-1 and TRBJ2-3; D gene ambiguous. Germline CDR1 SGHRS, CDR2 YFSETQ. CDR3 length: 14 amino acids. V was trimmed by 0 bases and J by 5 bases, leaving 10 bases between them. As DNA, the CDR3 is TGCGCCAGCAGCTTGGGGTTAGCAGGAGATACGCAGTATTTT. It encodes CASSLGLAGDTQYF.